These 9 T cell receptor beta chains share one sample of origin, sequenced in a study of blood T cell repertoires in COVID-19. The assay was immunoSEQ multiplex PCR, and TCRdb's table has in-frame clones only and misses some. The repertoire has 200,000 to 300,000 clones, just under 85% of them found once; the top ten carry 5% to 8%. The source material was peripheral blood. Receptors originate from a woman aged 55-75 years with active or convalescent COVID-19.

This sequence joins TRBV24-1 and TRBJ2-7; 7 nucleotides line up with TRBD1. The CDR3 spans 13 residues. Germline lookup yields CDR1 KGHDR and CDR2 SFDVKD. The junction had 7 bases not matched to a gene; V was cut back by 7 bases and J by 5 bases. DNA for the CDR3: TGTGCCACCAGCACAGGGGTTACCCACGAGCAGTACGTC. Translating gives CATSTGVTHEQYV.

The rearrangement joins TRBV5-1 to TRBJ1-3; D is unresolved. This CDR3 region has 17 residues. CDR1 is SGHRS, CDR2 YFSETQ, per germline. V was cut by 0 bases and J by 4 bases, with 17 bases left in between. CDR3 coding DNA: TGCGCCAGCAGCTTGGCCGGAGGGCCCGCGACGGGAAACACCATATATTTT. It yields the protein CASSLAGGPATGNTIYF.

In this sample, this clone turned up once. The J gene is TRBJ2-1, the V gene TRBV7-8; D perhaps matches TRBD1 (6 bases). The V end was cut by 5 bases, the J end by 7 bases, with 18 bases between. CDR1 and CDR2 from the germline V gene are SGHVS and FQNEAQ. CDR3 length: 15 residues. The CDR3 coding sequence is TGTGCCAGCAGCCGTCGGGACATTGAGACAAATGAGCAGTTCTTC. Translating it yields CASSRRDIETNEQFF.

The gene calls are TRBV11-2 and TRBJ1-5; D is unclear. Trimming shortened V by 5 bases and J by 4 bases, and 12 bases separated the two germline ends. The germline V gene has CDR1 SGHAT and CDR2 FQNNGV. The CDR3 sequence is 14 residues long. CDR3 loop: CASSESGGNQPQHF. The CDR3 bases are TGTGCCAGCAGCGAGTCAGGCGGGAATCAGCCCCAGCATTTT. The full variable domain, rest sourced from reference TRBV11-2 and TRBJ1-5, is EAGVAQSPRYKIIEKRQSVAFWCNPISGHATLYWYQQILGQGPKLLIQFQNNGVVDDSQLPKDRFSAERLKGVDSTLKIQPAKLEDSAVYLCASSESGGNQPQHFGDGTRLSIL.

The chain couples TRBV28 to TRBJ1-1; unclear D gene. The CDR3 sequence is 13 residues long. The V end lost 6 bases, the J end lost 5 bases, and 13 bases lay between the germline ends. Germline CDR1 is MDHEN and CDR2 is SYDVKM. CDR3 in amino acids: CASRYLRRTEAFF. The DNA for the CDR3 is TGTGCCAGCAGGTACCTAAGGCGGACTGAAGCTTTCTTT.

The chain joins TRBV23-1 to TRBJ1-2, with TRBD1 matching over 7 bases. TRBV23-1 is flagged as an ORF with uncertain function. The CDR3 runs 12 residues. J lost 8 bases, V lost 10 bases, and 10 bases had no gene match. CDR3 nucleotides: TGCGCCAACATGGGACAGTCCCGAGGCTACACCTTC. Its protein product is CANMGQSRGYTF.

The chain carries TRBV6-5 and TRBJ2-5; the D gene is possibly TRBD2 (6 bases). The CDR3 extends over 15 amino acids. Trimming took off 0 bases at V and 3 bases at J, with 11 bases between the two ends. CDR1 is MNHEY, CDR2 SVGAGI, per germline. CDR3 sequence: CASSYSGSGEETQYF. In DNA, the CDR3 is TGTGCCAGCAGTTACTCGGGTTCGGGGGAAGAGACCCAGTACTTC.

This clone was seen just once. The chain uses TRBV18 and TRBJ1-2, with 11 bases aligning to TRBD1. The germline CDR1 and CDR2 sequences are KGHSH and LQKENI. V lost 2 bases to trimming and J lost 2 bases; unmatched junction nucleotides: 4. The CDR3 length is 16 residues. The DNA for the CDR3 is TGTGCCAGCTCACCAATTAGGACAGGGGGCAACTATGGCTACACCTTC. It encodes CASSPIRTGGNYGYTF.

V is TRBV20-1 and J is TRBJ2-7; 9 bases align to TRBD2. This CDR3 comprises 15 residues. Trimming took 3 bases from V and 4 from J; bases not matched to a gene: 10. CDR1 is DFQATT, CDR2 SNEGSKA, per germline (reference sequence). The CDR3 DNA reads TGCAGTGCTAGTTCGCGGGAGGGCCGACCTTACGAGCAGTACTTC. It translates to CSASSREGRPYEQYF.